The rows below give T cell receptor beta chains drawn from one sample of a study of Ad26.COV2.S vaccination and SARS-CoV-2 variants. TCRdb's table, derived via immunoSEQ multiplex PCR, lists solely in-frame clones and lacks some. The top ten hold 5.5% of the sample, which has about 320,000 clones, around 90% seen once. Sequenced here: peripheral blood, sampled in a trial of Ad26.COV2.S vaccine versus placebo. These receptors all stem from a person aged 18 to 65 who received the Ad26.COV2.S COVID-19 vaccine or a placebo. Both conserved end residues are part of each CDR3. The order of the fields is V gene, J gene, CDR3 protein.

V gene: TRBV19
J gene: TRBJ2-5
CDR3 protein: CASSSLTTGATGAQYF

V gene: TRBV5-1
J gene: TRBJ2-1
CDR3 protein: CASSFTDRYYNEQFF

V gene: TRBV7-2
J gene: TRBJ2-2
CDR3 protein: CASSLETGVTGELFF

V gene: TRBV6-5
J gene: TRBJ1-1
CDR3 protein: CASSSPAEVNTEAFF

V gene: TRBV4-1
J gene: TRBJ1-4
CDR3 protein: CASSQLGQGRVF

V gene: TRBV5-1
J gene: TRBJ2-5
CDR3 protein: CASTLAGPRTETQYF

V gene: TRBV5-6
J gene: TRBJ2-1
CDR3 protein: CASSEMNEQFF

V gene: TRBV4-3
J gene: TRBJ1-1
CDR3 protein: CASSQDGVGVKTEAFF

V gene: TRBV3-1/TRBV3-2
J gene: TRBJ1-4
CDR3 protein: CASPRKGQNNEKLFF

V gene: TRBV29-1
J gene: TRBJ2-2
CDR3 protein: CSVGYRTGELFF

V gene: TRBV3-1/TRBV3-2
J gene: TRBJ1-1
CDR3 protein: CASSQTSAMNTEAFF

V gene: TRBV6-5
J gene: TRBJ1-1
CDR3 protein: CASSLWDKYEAFF

V gene: TRBV2
J gene: TRBJ2-3
CDR3 protein: CASRGGLAGYTDTQYF

V gene: TRBV7-9
J gene: TRBJ1-5
CDR3 protein: CASSSLQHGNQPQHF

V gene: TRBV11-2
J gene: TRBJ2-7
CDR3 protein: CASSPLQGYEQYF

V gene: TRBV7-2
J gene: TRBJ1-2
CDR3 protein: CASSLAAGQVNTYGYTF

V gene: TRBV5-6
J gene: TRBJ2-7
CDR3 protein: CASSWPETGSYEQYF

V gene: TRBV12-3/TRBV12-4
J gene: TRBJ2-7
CDR3 protein: CASSLRRDLYF

V gene: TRBV7-9
J gene: TRBJ1-6
CDR3 protein: CASSLVVQGDSPLHF

V gene: TRBV11-2
J gene: TRBJ1-2
CDR3 protein: CASSLERGTVKFYGYTF

V gene: TRBV2
J gene: TRBJ2-4
CDR3 protein: CASEGGPWPSLAKNIQYF

V gene: TRBV7-8
J gene: TRBJ2-1
CDR3 protein: CASSLGTSGRGLQYNEQFF

V gene: TRBV4-1
J gene: TRBJ2-7
CDR3 protein: CASSQGQGSYEQYF

V gene: TRBV5-1
J gene: TRBJ1-1
CDR3 protein: CASSPHNQNTEAFF

V gene: TRBV6-1
J gene: TRBJ1-4
CDR3 protein: CASSVFSGQGNEKLFF

V gene: TRBV15
J gene: TRBJ2-7
CDR3 protein: CATSRELGDTYEQYF

V gene: TRBV2
J gene: TRBJ2-1
CDR3 protein: CASSEPPRGANEQFF

V gene: TRBV7-3
J gene: TRBJ2-1
CDR3 protein: CASSLPGADEQFF

V gene: TRBV11-1
J gene: TRBJ1-1
CDR3 protein: CASSLAGGRSYTEAFF

V gene: TRBV5-4
J gene: TRBJ1-1
CDR3 protein: CASSRTENQAFF

V gene: TRBV7-9
J gene: TRBJ2-7
CDR3 protein: CATGPADYEQYF

V gene: TRBV6-2/TRBV6-3
J gene: TRBJ1-2
CDR3 protein: CASSYSYFDRVYGYTF

V gene: TRBV6-4
J gene: TRBJ2-1
CDR3 protein: CASSEGESNEQFF

V gene: TRBV5-6
J gene: TRBJ2-1
CDR3 protein: CASLSGSVDNEQFF

V gene: TRBV19
J gene: TRBJ1-2
CDR3 protein: CASSIWEGQDGYTF

V gene: TRBV7-2
J gene: TRBJ1-2
CDR3 protein: CGQAVGYGYTF

V gene: TRBV7-8
J gene: TRBJ1-2
CDR3 protein: CASSHPTALYGYTF

V gene: TRBV13
J gene: TRBJ1-5
CDR3 protein: CASSLGVSNQPQHF

V gene: TRBV15
J gene: TRBJ1-4
CDR3 protein: CATSRADSTRKLFF

V gene: TRBV4-1
J gene: TRBJ2-3
CDR3 protein: CASSHLQATQYF

V gene: TRBV7-9
J gene: TRBJ1-2
CDR3 protein: CASSLSTGITYGYTF

V gene: TRBV7-6
J gene: TRBJ1-2
CDR3 protein: CASSTRPGTGNGYTF